Detailed here is one T cell receptor (beta chain). The record originates from a study of blood T cell repertoires in COVID-19. Looking at the study overall: The origin of the acute and convalescent COVID-19 samples was the United States, Italy and Spain. The cDNA or gDNA used as material had been derived from T cells, B-cell-depleted T cells, or PBMCs.

In the source study's methods: Cell counts per sample came from amplifying reference gene primers. Measured with immunoSEQ multiplex PCR; TCRdb has only the in-frame clones, and not every one. V and J calls and clone size are those listed in that table; D and trimming were worked out from the DNA. The repertoire holds roughly 280,000 clones, with around 87% as singletons. The Seattle site enrolled patients during active infection and followed them longitudinally. Germline V gives CDR1 MNHEY, CDR2 SVGAGI. J gave up 0 bases and V 2 bases, and 2 bases lay outside the gene matches. The CDR3 loop spans 15 amino acids.

The chain carries TRBV6-5 and TRBJ2-7, with 9 bases lining up with TRBD2. This clonotype originated in a woman aged 55 to 70 with COVID-19, enrolled during active disease. Sequenced input: peripheral blood. The CDR3 sequence is CASSYLSGSSYEQYF. CDR3 sequence (DNA): TGTGCCAGCAGTTACCTTAGCGGGAGCTCCTACGAGCAGTACTTC.